A selection of T cell receptor beta chains follows, all from one sample in a study of shared clonotypes between healthy human individuals. Clones were read by immunoSEQ multiplex PCR, and TCRdb kept only the in-frame ones, dropping some. Here the sample spans about 2.3 million clones, more than 80% being singletons. Sequencing used naive CD4+ T cells from PBMCs. These receptors originate from a man aged 18-30 years in good health. Some clones in this sample may be carry-over from other donors' samples. The CDR3 runs from the conserved cysteine through the conserved F or W. The D gene is left open where the match is weak. The size entry is marked missing in some rows and otherwise reads once, few, many or a size class.

J gene: TRBJ2-3
D gene: TRBD2
clone size: -
V gene: TRBV4-2
CDR3 protein: CASSHGLAGAAYTQYF

J gene: TRBJ1-5
D gene: -
clone size: -
V gene: TRBV10-3
CDR3 protein: CAISRDFNQPQHF

J gene: TRBJ2-1
D gene: TRBD2
clone size: -
V gene: TRBV9
CDR3 protein: CASSPLAGAYNEQFF

J gene: TRBJ2-3
D gene: -
clone size: -
V gene: TRBV5-4
CDR3 protein: CASSFRRSGTDTQYF

J gene: TRBJ2-3
D gene: TRBD2
clone size: -
V gene: TRBV10-2
CDR3 protein: CASRGLAGVADTQYF

J gene: TRBJ2-1
D gene: -
clone size: -
V gene: TRBV9
CDR3 protein: CASSAYFNEQFF

J gene: TRBJ1-4
D gene: -
clone size: -
V gene: TRBV4-3
CDR3 protein: CASSPGTREEKLFF

J gene: TRBJ2-7
D gene: -
clone size: -
V gene: TRBV5-1
CDR3 protein: CASSLASTGLEQYF

J gene: TRBJ2-5
D gene: TRBD2
clone size: -
V gene: TRBV6-6
CDR3 protein: CASTPRTSGETQYF

J gene: TRBJ2-3
D gene: -
clone size: once
V gene: TRBV7-9
CDR3 protein: CASSYRSGSSTDTQYF

J gene: TRBJ2-7
D gene: -
clone size: -
V gene: TRBV15
CDR3 protein: CATSRDRVNPEQYF

J gene: TRBJ2-7
D gene: -
clone size: -
V gene: TRBV7-9
CDR3 protein: CASSKATGAEQYF

J gene: TRBJ2-2
D gene: -
clone size: -
V gene: TRBV21-1
CDR3 protein: CASSELAGITGELFF

J gene: TRBJ1-5
D gene: -
clone size: -
V gene: TRBV29-1
CDR3 protein: CSASGVGGQPQHF

J gene: TRBJ2-6
D gene: -
clone size: -
V gene: TRBV5-1
CDR3 protein: CASSFSGSSHSGANVLTF

J gene: TRBJ1-2
D gene: -
clone size: once
V gene: TRBV6-6
CDR3 protein: CASSSTGGGRRYGYTF

J gene: TRBJ2-7
D gene: -
clone size: -
V gene: TRBV28
CDR3 protein: CASSPLRGTPFSYEQYF

J gene: TRBJ2-5
D gene: -
clone size: -
V gene: TRBV21-1
CDR3 protein: CASSSGTCWTQYF

J gene: TRBJ2-1
D gene: TRBD1
clone size: -
V gene: TRBV11-2
CDR3 protein: CASSQRGQGVDEQFF

J gene: TRBJ2-6
D gene: TRBD1
clone size: -
V gene: TRBV28
CDR3 protein: CASVTGGYAGANVLTF

J gene: TRBJ2-3
D gene: TRBD2
clone size: -
V gene: TRBV28
CDR3 protein: CASPRVAGVPDTQYF

J gene: TRBJ2-3
D gene: -
clone size: -
V gene: TRBV18
CDR3 protein: CASSPGTSDTQYF

J gene: TRBJ1-1
D gene: -
clone size: -
V gene: TRBV28
CDR3 protein: CASIPRGGSENTEAFF

J gene: TRBJ1-2
D gene: -
clone size: -
V gene: TRBV28
CDR3 protein: CASSLSPHRTNYGYTF

J gene: TRBJ2-1
D gene: -
clone size: -
V gene: TRBV4-3
CDR3 protein: CASSLGNSNEQFF

J gene: TRBJ1-3
D gene: -
clone size: -
V gene: TRBV5-6
CDR3 protein: CASSLPPGSGNTIYF

J gene: TRBJ1-5
D gene: TRBD1
clone size: -
V gene: TRBV19
CDR3 protein: CASQDRIPEPQHF

J gene: TRBJ1-2
D gene: -
clone size: -
V gene: TRBV19
CDR3 protein: CASSISSGMDYGYTF

J gene: TRBJ1-1
D gene: TRBD1
clone size: -
V gene: TRBV5-1
CDR3 protein: CASSLGTGVNTEAFF

J gene: TRBJ2-2
D gene: TRBD1
clone size: -
V gene: TRBV10-3
CDR3 protein: CAISHGTGGGGGELFF

J gene: TRBJ1-1
D gene: -
clone size: -
V gene: TRBV28
CDR3 protein: CASNTEAFF

J gene: TRBJ1-4
D gene: -
clone size: -
V gene: TRBV7-2
CDR3 protein: CASTRGGNEKLFF

J gene: TRBJ1-5
D gene: -
clone size: -
V gene: TRBV5-1
CDR3 protein: CASSLAGQGLGQPQHF

J gene: TRBJ2-5
D gene: TRBD1
clone size: -
V gene: TRBV6-6
CDR3 protein: CASSLTTGYQETQYF

J gene: TRBJ2-3
D gene: TRBD2
clone size: -
V gene: TRBV4-2
CDR3 protein: CASSPLAGGPDTQYF

J gene: TRBJ1-4
D gene: -
clone size: -
V gene: TRBV20-1
CDR3 protein: CSRIAEKLFF

J gene: TRBJ1-5
D gene: TRBD1
clone size: -
V gene: TRBV18
CDR3 protein: CASSQGTAYSNQPQHF

J gene: TRBJ2-6
D gene: -
clone size: -
V gene: TRBV4-2
CDR3 protein: CASSQQTSGANVLTF

J gene: TRBJ1-1
D gene: -
clone size: -
V gene: TRBV20-1
CDR3 protein: CSARVVEAFF

J gene: TRBJ2-1
D gene: TRBD2
clone size: -
V gene: TRBV7-2
CDR3 protein: CASSLWASGTTYNEQFF

J gene: TRBJ1-2
D gene: -
clone size: -
V gene: TRBV7-9
CDR3 protein: CASSLASSEAKKNGYTF

J gene: TRBJ2-2
D gene: -
clone size: -
V gene: TRBV28
CDR3 protein: CASSLQVGRPAELFF

J gene: TRBJ1-2
D gene: -
clone size: -
V gene: TRBV7-2
CDR3 protein: CASSSNSANYGYTF

J gene: TRBJ2-7
D gene: TRBD1
clone size: -
V gene: TRBV30
CDR3 protein: CAWGQGSEQYF

J gene: TRBJ1-3
D gene: -
clone size: -
V gene: TRBV19
CDR3 protein: CASSLTQSSGNTIYF

J gene: TRBJ2-7
D gene: TRBD1
clone size: -
V gene: TRBV28
CDR3 protein: CASSSGQQPYEQYF

J gene: TRBJ1-1
D gene: TRBD1
clone size: -
V gene: TRBV2
CDR3 protein: CASSGDRNTEAFF